This T cell receptor (beta chain) was recovered during a study of T cell responses to AZD1222 COVID-19 vaccine. Comment on this clone: Its specificity is unknown.

Whole-study results and caveats: Only after the peak T cell response were repertoires sampled. A mostly white British donor set with more females was recruited, and clonal diversity was possibly underestimated.

Here immunoSEQ multiplex PCR was the method, and the copy in TCRdb shows in-frame clones only, minus some. The sample shows about 140,000 clones, 80% to 95% of them seen only once. Pooled together were second doses at about 4 or about 12 weeks. Germline CDR1 LNHDA, CDR2 SQIVND (reference sequence). With V trimmed by 1 base and J by 6 bases, 5 bases remained unmatched. The CDR3 sequence is 16 residues long. This sample comprised peripheral blood, obtained 28 days after the second AZD1222 dose. The chain combines TRBV19 with TRBJ2-2, with 10 bases matching TRBD2. This clonotype originated in an adult who received the AZD1222 COVID-19 vaccine. The CDR3 reads CASSIGSGRAAGELFF. CDR3 nucleotide sequence: TGTGCCAGTAGTATAGGAAGCGGGAGGGCAGCCGGGGAGCTGTTTTTT.